Included here is one TCR beta chain sequence, with context. This entry comes from a study of blood T cell repertoires in COVID-19. Study background: The samples span acute and convalescent COVID-19 from the United States, Italy and Spain. Sample material is recorded as cDNA or gDNA derived from T cells, B-cell-depleted T cells, or PBMCs.

The CDR3 covers 15 residues. Germline CDR1 is SGDLS and CDR2 is YYNGEE. V shed 4 bases, J shed 4 bases, and the junction held 9 bases outside the gene matches. In the original analysis: Cell counts per sample came from amplifying reference gene primers. Generated by immunoSEQ multiplex PCR, the TCRdb table keeps only in-frame clones and is missing some. From that table come the V and J calls and clone size; the DNA was used to work out D and trimming. The sample has about 190,000 clones, roughly 80% seen once. This receptor was obtained from a man younger than 40 with active or convalescent COVID-19. Input material: peripheral blood. This chain connects TRBV9 to TRBJ1-1; TRBD1 agrees at 8 bases. DNA for the CDR3: TGTGCCAGCAGCCCCTCGGACAGGGTTGGCACTGAAGCTTTCTTT. Encoded protein: CASSPSDRVGTEAFF.